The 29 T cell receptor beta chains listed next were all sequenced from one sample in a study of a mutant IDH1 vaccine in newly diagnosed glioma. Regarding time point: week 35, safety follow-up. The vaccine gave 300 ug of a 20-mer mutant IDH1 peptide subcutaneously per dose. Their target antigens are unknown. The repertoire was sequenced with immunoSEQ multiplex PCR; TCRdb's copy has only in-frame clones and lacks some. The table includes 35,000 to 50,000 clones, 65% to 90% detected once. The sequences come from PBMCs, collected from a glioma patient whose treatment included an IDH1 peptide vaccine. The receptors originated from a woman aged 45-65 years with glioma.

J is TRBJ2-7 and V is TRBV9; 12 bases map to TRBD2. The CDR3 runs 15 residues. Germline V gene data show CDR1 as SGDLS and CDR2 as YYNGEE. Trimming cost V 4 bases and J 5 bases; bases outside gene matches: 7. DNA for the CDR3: TGTGCCAGCAGCACCCTAGCGGGGGGGCGGGACGAGCAGTACTTC. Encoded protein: CASSTLAGGRDEQYF.

CDR3 coding DNA: TGCGCCAGCAGCCAACGTCAGGGGTTTGGGGACACCGGGGAGCTGTTTTTT. Its translation: CASSQRQGFGDTGELFF. The gene calls are TRBV4-1 and TRBJ2-2, with a tentative D call TRBD1 (6 bases). Germline CDR1 is MGHRA and CDR2 is YSYEKL. The CDR3 has 17 amino acids. Trimming took off 2 bases at V and 3 bases at J, with 16 bases between the two ends.

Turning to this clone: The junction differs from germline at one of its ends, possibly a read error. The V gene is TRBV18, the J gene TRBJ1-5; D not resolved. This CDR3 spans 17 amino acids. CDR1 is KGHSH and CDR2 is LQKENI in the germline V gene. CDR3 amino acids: CASSTPGSVTSNQPQHF. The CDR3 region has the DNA TGTGCCAGCTCAACACCCGGCTCAGTTACTAGCAATCAGCCCCAGCATTTT.

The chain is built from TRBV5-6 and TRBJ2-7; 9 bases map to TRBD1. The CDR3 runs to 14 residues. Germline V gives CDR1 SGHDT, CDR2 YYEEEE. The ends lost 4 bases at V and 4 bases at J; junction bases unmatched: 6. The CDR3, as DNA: TGTGCCAGCAGCCTGGGACAGGGAAGATACGAGCAGTACTTC. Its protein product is CASSLGQGRYEQYF.

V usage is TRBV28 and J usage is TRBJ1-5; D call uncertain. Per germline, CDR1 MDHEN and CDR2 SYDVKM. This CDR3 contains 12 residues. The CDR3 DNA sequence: TGTGCTATTAATAGGGTTAATCAGCCCCAGCATTTT. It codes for CAINRVNQPQHF.

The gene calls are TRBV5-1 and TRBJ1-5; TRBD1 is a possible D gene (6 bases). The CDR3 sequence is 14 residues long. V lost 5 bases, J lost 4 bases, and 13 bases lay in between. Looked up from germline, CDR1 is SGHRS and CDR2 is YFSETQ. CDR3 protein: CASRETGSNQPQHF. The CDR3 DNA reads TGCGCCAGCAGAGAGACAGGCTCAAATCAGCCCCAGCATTTT.

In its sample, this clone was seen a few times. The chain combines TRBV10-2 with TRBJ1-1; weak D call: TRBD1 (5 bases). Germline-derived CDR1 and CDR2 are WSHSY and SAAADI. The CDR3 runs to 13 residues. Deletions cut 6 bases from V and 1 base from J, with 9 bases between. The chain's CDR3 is CASRATANTEAFF. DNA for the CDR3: TGCGCCAGCAGGGCGACAGCGAACACTGAAGCTTTCTTT.

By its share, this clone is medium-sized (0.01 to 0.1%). Here the CDR3 reads CASSKWDVDGYTF. CDR3 sequence (DNA): TGTGCCAGCAGTAAATGGGACGTTGATGGCTACACCTTC. The rearrangement links TRBV2 to TRBJ1-2; D perhaps matches TRBD1 (5 bases). V was clipped by 5 bases and J by 6 bases, with 13 bases between them. Germline CDR1 and CDR2: SNHLY and FYNNEI. The CDR3 totals 13 residues.

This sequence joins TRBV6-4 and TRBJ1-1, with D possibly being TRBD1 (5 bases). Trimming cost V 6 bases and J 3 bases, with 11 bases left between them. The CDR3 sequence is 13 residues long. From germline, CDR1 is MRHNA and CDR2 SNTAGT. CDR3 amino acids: CASRKDTYTEAFF. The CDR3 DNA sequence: TGTGCCAGCAGGAAGGACACCTACACTGAAGCTTTCTTT.

CDR3 in DNA: TGTGCCAGCAGTTACTCCCCAGGGGGGAGAAACACCATATATTTT. It encodes CASSYSPGGRNTIYF. V and J are TRBV6-5 and TRBJ1-3; 7 bases fit TRBD1. V shed 0 bases, J shed 5 bases, and the junction held 4 bases outside the gene matches. From germline, CDR1 is MNHEY and CDR2 SVGAGI. This CDR3 is built from 15 residues.

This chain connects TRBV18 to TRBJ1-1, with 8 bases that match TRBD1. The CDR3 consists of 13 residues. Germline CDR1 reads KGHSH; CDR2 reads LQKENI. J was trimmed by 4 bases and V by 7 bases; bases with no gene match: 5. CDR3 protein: CASFRDRSTEAFF. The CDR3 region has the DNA TGTGCCAGCTTTCGGGACAGGAGCACTGAAGCTTTCTTT.

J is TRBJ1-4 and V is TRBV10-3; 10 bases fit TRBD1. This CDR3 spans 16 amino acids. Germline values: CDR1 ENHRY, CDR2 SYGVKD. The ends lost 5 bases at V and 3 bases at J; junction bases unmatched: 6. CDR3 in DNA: TGTGCCATCAGTCCCGGGACAGGGGTTTCTAATGAAAAACTGTTTTTT. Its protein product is CAISPGTGVSNEKLFF.

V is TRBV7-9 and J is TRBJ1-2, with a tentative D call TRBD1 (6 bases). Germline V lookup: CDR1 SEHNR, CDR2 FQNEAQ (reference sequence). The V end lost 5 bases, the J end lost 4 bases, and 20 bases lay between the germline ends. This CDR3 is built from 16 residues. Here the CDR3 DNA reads TGTGCCAGCAGCCCCGGACAGCAAAGGATACTCTATGGCTACACCTTC. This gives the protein CASSPGQQRILYGYTF.

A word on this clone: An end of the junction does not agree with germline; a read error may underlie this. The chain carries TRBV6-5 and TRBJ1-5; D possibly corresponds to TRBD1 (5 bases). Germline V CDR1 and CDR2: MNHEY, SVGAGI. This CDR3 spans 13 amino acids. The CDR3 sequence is CASSSSPVQGRVF. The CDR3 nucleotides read TGTGCCAGCAGTTCTAGCCCGGTGCAGGGCCGGGTCTTT.

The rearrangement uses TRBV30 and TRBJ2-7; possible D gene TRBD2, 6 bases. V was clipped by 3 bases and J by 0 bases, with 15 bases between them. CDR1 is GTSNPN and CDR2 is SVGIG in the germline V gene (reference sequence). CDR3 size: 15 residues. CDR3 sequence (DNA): TGTGCCTGGAGAACGGGGGTGAGGAGCTCCTACGAGCAGTACTTC. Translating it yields CAWRTGVRSSYEQYF.

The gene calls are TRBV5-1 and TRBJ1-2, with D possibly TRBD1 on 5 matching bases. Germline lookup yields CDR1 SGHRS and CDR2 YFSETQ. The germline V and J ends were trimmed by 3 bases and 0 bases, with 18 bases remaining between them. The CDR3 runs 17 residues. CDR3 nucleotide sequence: TGCGCCAGCAGCTCCACGCGTGGGGCCACGTCTAACTATGGCTACACCTTC. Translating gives CASSSTRGATSNYGYTF.

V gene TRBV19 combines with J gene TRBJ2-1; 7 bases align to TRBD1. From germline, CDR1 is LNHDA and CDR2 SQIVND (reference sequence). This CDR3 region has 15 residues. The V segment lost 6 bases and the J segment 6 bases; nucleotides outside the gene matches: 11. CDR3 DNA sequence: TGTGCCAGTAGCCTAAGTTGGGCAGGGGGCAATGAGCAGTTCTTC. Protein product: CASSLSWAGGNEQFF.

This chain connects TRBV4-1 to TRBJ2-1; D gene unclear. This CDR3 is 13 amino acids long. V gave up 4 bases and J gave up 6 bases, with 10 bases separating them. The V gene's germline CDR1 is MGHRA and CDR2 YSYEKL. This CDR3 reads CASSPQGSNEQFF. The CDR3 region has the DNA TGCGCCAGCAGCCCCCAAGGGTCCAATGAGCAGTTCTTC.

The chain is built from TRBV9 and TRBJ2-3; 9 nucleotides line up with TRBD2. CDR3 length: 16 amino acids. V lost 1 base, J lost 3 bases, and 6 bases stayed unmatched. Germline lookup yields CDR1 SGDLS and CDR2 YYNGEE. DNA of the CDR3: TGTGCCAGCAGCGTATCCGCGGGGGGGTCGACAGATACGCAGTATTTT. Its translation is CASSVSAGGSTDTQYF.

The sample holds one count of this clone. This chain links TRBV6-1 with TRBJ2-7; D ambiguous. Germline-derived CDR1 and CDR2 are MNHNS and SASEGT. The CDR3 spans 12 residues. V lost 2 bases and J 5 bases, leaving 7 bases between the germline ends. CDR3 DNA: TGTGCCAGCAGTGAAAGGTTGCACGAGCAGTACTTC. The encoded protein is CASSERLHEQYF.

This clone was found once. The CDR3 loop is CASSQSEAYEQYF. The CDR3 region has the DNA TGTGCCAGCAGCCAGTCGGAAGCCTACGAGCAGTACTTC. This chain links TRBV9 with TRBJ2-7; no firm D call. V was trimmed by 4 bases and J by 2 bases, leaving 10 bases between them. The CDR3 sequence is 13 residues long. Germline V CDR1 and CDR2: SGDLS, YYNGEE.

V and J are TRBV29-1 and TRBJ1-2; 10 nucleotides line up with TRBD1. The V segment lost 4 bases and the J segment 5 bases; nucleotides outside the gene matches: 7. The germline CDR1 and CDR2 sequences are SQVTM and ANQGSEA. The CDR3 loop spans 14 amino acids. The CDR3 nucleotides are TGCAGCGTTGTAAGGGACAGGGGTGGGTATGGCTACACCTTC. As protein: CSVVRDRGGYGYTF.

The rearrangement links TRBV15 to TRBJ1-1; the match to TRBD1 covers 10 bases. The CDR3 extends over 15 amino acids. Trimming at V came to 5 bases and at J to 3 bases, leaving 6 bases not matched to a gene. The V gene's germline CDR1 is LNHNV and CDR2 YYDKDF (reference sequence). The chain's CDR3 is CATSLLGQGDTEAFF. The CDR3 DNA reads TGTGCCACCAGCCTTCTAGGACAGGGGGACACTGAAGCTTTCTTT.

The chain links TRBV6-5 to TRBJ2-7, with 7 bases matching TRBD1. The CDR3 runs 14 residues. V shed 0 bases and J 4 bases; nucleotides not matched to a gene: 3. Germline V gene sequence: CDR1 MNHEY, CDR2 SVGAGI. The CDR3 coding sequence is TGTGCCAGCAGTTACTCACAGGGGTTTTACGAGCAGTACTTC. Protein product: CASSYSQGFYEQYF.

CDR3: CASSLISAALYNEQFF. The CDR3 region has the DNA TGTGCCAGCAGCTTAATATCGGCGGCACTCTACAATGAGCAGTTCTTC. The genes are TRBV7-8 and TRBJ2-1; D is undetermined. Trimming pared 2 bases from V and 3 bases from J, leaving 14 bases between. Looked up from germline, CDR1 is SGHVS and CDR2 is FQNEAQ. The CDR3 spans 16 residues.

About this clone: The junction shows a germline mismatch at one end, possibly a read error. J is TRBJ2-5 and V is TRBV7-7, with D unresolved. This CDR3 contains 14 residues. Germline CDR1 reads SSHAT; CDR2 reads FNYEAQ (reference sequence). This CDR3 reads CASSSGFTQETQYF. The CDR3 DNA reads TGTGCTAGCAGCTCCGGGTTCACTCAAGAGACCCAGTACTTC.

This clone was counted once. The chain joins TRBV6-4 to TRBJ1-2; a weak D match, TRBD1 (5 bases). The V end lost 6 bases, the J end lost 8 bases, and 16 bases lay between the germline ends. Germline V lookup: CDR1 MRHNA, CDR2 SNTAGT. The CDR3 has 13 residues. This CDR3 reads CASRDLTRDGYTF. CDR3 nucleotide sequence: TGTGCCAGCAGAGATCTCACCCGGGACGGCTACACCTTC.

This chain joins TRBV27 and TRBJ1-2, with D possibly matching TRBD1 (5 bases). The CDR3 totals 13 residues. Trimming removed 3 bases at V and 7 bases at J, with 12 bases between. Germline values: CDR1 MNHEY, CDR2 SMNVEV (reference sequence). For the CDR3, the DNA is TGTGCCAGCAGTTTTAGGCAGGGTGGTGGCTACACCTTC. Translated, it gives CASSFRQGGGYTF.

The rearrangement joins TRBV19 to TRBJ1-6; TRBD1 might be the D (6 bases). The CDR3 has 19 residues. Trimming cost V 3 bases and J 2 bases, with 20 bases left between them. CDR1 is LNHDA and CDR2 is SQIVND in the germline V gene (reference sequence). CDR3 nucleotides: TGTGCCAGTAGTATCCGCCGCCGCAGGGGAGGTCCCTATAATTCACCCCTCCACTTT. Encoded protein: CASSIRRRRGGPYNSPLHF.